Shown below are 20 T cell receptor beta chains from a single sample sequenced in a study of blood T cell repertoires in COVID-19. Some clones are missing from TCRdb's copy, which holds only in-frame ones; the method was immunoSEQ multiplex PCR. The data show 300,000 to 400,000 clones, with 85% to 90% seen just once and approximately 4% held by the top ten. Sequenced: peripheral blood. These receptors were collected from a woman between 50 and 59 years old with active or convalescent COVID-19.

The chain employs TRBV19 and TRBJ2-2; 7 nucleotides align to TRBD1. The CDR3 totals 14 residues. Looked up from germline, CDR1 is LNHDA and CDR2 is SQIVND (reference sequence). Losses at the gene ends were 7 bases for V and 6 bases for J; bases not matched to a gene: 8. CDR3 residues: CASKVQGSAGELFF. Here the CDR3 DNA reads TGTGCCAGTAAGGTACAGGGGAGTGCCGGGGAGCTGTTTTTT.

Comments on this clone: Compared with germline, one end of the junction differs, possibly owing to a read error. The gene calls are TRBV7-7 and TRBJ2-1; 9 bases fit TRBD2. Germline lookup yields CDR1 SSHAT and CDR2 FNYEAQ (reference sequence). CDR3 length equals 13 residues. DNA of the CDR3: TGTGCTAGCAGCCTCAGACTAGCGGATGAGCAGTTCTTC. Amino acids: CASSLRLADEQFF.

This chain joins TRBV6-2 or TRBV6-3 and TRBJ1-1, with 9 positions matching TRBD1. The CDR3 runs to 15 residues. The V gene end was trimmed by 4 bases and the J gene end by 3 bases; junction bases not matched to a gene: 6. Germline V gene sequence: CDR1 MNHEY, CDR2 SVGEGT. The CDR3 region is CASSFDRGGYTEAFF. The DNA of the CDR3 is TGTGCCAGCAGTTTCGACAGGGGGGGCTACACTGAAGCTTTCTTT.

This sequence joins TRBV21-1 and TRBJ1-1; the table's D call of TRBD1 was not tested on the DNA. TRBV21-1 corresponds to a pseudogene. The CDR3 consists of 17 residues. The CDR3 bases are TGTGCCAGCAGCACCAACAGGGGGCGGAGGCGAAACACTGAAGCTTTCTTT. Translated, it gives CASSTNRGRRRNTEAFF.

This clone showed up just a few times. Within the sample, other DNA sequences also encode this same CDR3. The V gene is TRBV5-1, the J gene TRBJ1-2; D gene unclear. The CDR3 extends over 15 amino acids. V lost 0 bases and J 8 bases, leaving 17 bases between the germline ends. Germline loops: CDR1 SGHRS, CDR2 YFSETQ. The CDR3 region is CASSLAAGFNYGYTF. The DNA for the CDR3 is TGCGCCAGCAGCTTGGCTGCGGGGTTTAATTACGGCTACACCTTC.

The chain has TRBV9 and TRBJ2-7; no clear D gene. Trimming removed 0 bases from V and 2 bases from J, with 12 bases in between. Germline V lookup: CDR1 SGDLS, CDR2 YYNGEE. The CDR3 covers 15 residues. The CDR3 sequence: CASSVGAGQAYEQYF. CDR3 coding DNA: TGTGCCAGCAGCGTAGGGGCAGGCCAGGCCTACGAGCAGTACTTC.

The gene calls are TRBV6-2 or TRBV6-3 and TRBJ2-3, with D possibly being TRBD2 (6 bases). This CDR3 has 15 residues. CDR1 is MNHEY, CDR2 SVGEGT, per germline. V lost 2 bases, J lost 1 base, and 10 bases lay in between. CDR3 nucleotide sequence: TGTGCCAGCAGTTACCTCGGGACTGGCACAGATACGCAGTATTTT. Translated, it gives CASSYLGTGTDTQYF.

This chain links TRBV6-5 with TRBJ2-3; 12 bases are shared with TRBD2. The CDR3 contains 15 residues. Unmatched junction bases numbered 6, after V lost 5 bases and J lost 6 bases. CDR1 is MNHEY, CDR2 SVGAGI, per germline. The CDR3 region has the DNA TGTGCCAGCAGTCGACGACTAGCGGGGGTGGATACGCAGTATTTT. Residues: CASSRRLAGVDTQYF.

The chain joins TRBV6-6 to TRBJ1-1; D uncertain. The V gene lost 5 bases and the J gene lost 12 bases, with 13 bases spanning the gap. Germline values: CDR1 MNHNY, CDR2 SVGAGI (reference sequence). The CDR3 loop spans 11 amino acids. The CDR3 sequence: CASSTAPGTFF. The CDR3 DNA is TGTGCCAGCAGTACAGCCCCGGGGACTTTCTTT.

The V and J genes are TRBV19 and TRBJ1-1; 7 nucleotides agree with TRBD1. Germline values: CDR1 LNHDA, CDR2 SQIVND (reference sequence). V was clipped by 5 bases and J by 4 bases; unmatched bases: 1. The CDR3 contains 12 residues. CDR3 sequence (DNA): TGTGCCAGTAGTTACAGGGGCACTGAAGCTTTCTTT. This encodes CASSYRGTEAFF. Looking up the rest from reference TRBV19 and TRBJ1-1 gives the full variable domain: DGGITQSPKYLFRKEGQNVTLSCEQNLNHDAMYWYRQDPGQGLRLIYYSQIVNDFQKGDIAEGYSVSREKKESFPLTVTSAQKNPTAFYLCASSYRGTEAFFGQGTRLTVV.

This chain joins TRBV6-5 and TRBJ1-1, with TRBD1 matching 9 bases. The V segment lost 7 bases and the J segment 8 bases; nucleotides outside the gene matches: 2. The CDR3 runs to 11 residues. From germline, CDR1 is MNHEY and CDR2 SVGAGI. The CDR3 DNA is TGTGCCAGCAACAGGGGGCACGAAGCTTTCTTT. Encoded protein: CASNRGHEAFF.

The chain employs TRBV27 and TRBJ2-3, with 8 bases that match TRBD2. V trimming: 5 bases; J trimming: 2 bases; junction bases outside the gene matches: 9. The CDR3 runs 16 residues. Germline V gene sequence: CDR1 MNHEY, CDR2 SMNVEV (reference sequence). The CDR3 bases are TGTGCCAGCAGTCCTTCAGCGGGAGAGGTCACAGATACGCAGTATTTT. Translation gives CASSPSAGEVTDTQYF.

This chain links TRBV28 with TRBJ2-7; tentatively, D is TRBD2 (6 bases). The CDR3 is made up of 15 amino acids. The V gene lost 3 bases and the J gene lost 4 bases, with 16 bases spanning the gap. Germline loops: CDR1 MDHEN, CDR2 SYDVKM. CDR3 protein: CASSFDGSPSYEQYF. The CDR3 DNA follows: TGTGCCAGCAGTTTTGACGGGAGCCCCTCATACGAGCAGTACTTC.

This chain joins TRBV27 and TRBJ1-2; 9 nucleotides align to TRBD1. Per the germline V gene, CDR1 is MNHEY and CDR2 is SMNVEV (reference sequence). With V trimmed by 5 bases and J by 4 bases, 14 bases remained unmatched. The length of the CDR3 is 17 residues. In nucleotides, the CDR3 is TGTGCCAGCAGTCTCACCGGGACAGGGAATGTCGGCTATGGCTACACCTTC. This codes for CASSLTGTGNVGYGYTF.

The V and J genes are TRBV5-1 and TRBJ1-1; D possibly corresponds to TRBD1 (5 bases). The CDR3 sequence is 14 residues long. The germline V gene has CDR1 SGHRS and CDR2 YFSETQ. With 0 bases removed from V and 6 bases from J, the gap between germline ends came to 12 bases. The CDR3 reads CASSLGQGRAEAFF. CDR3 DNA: TGCGCCAGCAGCTTGGGTCAGGGTCGGGCTGAAGCTTTCTTT.

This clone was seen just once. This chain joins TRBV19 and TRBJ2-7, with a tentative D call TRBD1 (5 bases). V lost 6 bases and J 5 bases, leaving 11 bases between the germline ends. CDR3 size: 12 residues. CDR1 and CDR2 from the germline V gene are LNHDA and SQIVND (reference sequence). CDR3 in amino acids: CASSAGNNEQYF. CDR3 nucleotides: TGTGCCAGTAGCGCAGGGAACAACGAGCAGTACTTC.

CDR3 nucleotide sequence: TGTGCCAGCAGCCCCCTCTTCACAGGGGGCGCGTGGCAGCCCCAGCATTTT. Its protein is CASSPLFTGGAWQPQHF. The rearrangement uses TRBV6-2 or TRBV6-3 and TRBJ1-5, with TRBD1 matching 9 bases. The germline V gene encodes CDR1 MNHEY and CDR2 SVGEGT. Unmatched junction bases numbered 16, after V lost 6 bases and J lost 7 bases. There are 17 residues in the CDR3.

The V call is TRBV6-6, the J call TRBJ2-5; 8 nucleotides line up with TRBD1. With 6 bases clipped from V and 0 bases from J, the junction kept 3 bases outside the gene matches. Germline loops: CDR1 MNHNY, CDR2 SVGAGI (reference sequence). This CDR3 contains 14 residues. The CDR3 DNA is TGTGCCAGCAGAGGACAGGGTTACCAAGAGACCCAGTACTTC. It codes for CASRGQGYQETQYF.

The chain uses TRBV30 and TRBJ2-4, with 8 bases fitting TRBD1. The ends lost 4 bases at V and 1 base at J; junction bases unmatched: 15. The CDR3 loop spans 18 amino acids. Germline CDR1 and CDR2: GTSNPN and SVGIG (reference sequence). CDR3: CAWTGTQRQGSAKNIQYF. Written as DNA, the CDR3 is TGTGCCTGGACCGGAACCCAAAGACAGGGGTCCGCCAAAAACATTCAGTACTTC.

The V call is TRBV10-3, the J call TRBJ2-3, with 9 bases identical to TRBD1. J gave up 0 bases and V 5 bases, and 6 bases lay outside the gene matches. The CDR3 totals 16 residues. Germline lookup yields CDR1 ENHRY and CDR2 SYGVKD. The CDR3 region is CAISYDRGYSTDTQYF. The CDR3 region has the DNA TGTGCCATCAGTTACGACAGGGGGTATAGCACAGATACGCAGTATTTT.